This T cell receptor (beta chain) came from a study of CD8 T cells in Susac syndrome (dated by TCRdb to about 2019). Regarding the research as a whole: Repertoire sequencing was used to test whether CD8+ T cell activation and differentiation in Susac syndrome was antigen driven. The clonality of the CD8+ T cell repertoire was compared across approximately 12 healthy donors, about 14 Susac syndrome patients and under 18 multiple sclerosis patients. On the study overall, not on this receptor specifically: The TCR sequencing and HLA analysis was acknowledged to have included a relatively small number of individuals.

From its cysteine to its phenylalanine, the CDR3 spans 14 amino acids. Kept here is only the CDR3 DNA, which spans 42 bases and is read in frame from base 1. The germline V gene (reference sequence) gives CDR1 as DFQATT and CDR2 as SNEGSKA. V lost 2 bases and J lost 8 bases, and the count of bases not matched to a germline gene is 8. Peripheral blood CD8+ and CD4+ T cells from healthy donors, Susac syndrome patients and multiple sclerosis patients were profiled using high-throughput TCR beta sequencing. Healthy donors were age- and sex-matched controls. Bulk CD8+ and CD4+ T cells were purified magnetically by negative isolation, whereas CD8+ TEMRA cells were enriched by FACS. Blood was collected in EDTA tubes and processed within 24 hours, with PBMCs isolated through density gradient centrifugation. PBMCs intended for TCR sequencing were cryopreserved in liquid nitrogen and thawed later in a water bath at 37 degrees C. A purity of at least 90% was achieved for sorted or isolated CD4+, CD8+ and CD8+ TEMRA cells.

RNA was extracted with the RNeasy kit and roughly 0.45 to 1 ug was reverse transcribed using random hexamers. The immunoSEQ multiplex PCR assay, which covers 54 Vbeta and 13 Jbeta segments, was used to amplify TCR beta CDR3 regions. Bias from PCR amplification was corrected by using a synthetic template baseline for primer optimization and for computational correction. In the original analysis: Only productive sequences were kept, with reads annotated to V, D and J genes according to IMGT and analyzed in immunoSEQ Analyzer. Clonality was calculated as one minus the Shannon entropy normalized by log2 of the number of productive unique sequences. For each patient and control, public and private clones were evaluated within the 100 most prevalent clones. Clones were defined as Susac-specific when absent from the healthy and MS cohorts, from 1,000 to 1,100 published viral clones and from other ImmuneACCESS disease sequences. TCRdb reran the public reads through fastp at Q25 and MiXCR, keeping productive beta chains. Each entry merges the rows of one CDR3 protein and shows their most common DNA and genes. These V and J calls rely on TCRdb rather than the paper's analysis. Counted in this sample were tens of thousands of distinct CDR3 sequences; 85% to 95% of them appeared once. The top ten hold about 0.27% of the sample.

Notes on this clonotype: The antigen it binds to is not known. Per-base qualities were not stored, and no clone one base away is much larger.

This receptor was obtained from a human donor in good health. The chain joins TRBV20-1 to TRBJ2-1; 8 bases in the junction line up with TRBD2. The sample was CD8+ T cells from PBMCs. The nucleotide sequence is given as TGCAGTGCTAGATCGGGACTAGAATACGATGAGCAGTTCTTC. The encoded protein is CSARSGLEYDEQFF.